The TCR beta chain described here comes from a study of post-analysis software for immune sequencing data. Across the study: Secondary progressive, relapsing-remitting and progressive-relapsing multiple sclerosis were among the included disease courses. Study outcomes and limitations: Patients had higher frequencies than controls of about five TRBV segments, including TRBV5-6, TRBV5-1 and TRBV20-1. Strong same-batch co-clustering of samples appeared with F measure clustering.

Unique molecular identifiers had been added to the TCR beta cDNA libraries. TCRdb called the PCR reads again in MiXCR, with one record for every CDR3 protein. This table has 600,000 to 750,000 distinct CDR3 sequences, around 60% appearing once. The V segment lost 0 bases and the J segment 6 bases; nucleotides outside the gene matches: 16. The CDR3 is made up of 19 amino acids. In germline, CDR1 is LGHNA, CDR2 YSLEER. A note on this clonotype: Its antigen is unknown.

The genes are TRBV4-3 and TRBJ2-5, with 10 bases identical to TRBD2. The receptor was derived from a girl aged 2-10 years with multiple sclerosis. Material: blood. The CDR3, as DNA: TGCGCCAGCAGCCAAGATGGTAGCGGGGGGACGCAATCCTCACAGACCCAGTACTTC. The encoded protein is CASSQDGSGGTQSSQTQYF.